What follows describes a single T cell receptor (beta chain). The antigen is not known. Attachment of unique molecular identifiers to individual cDNA molecules was performed. TCRdb analysed the 5' RACE reads with MiXCR anew, one entry per CDR3 protein. Of tens of thousands of distinct CDR3 sequences listed, more than 12% are singletons. This sample was taken from a study of early T cells in non-severe SARS-CoV-2 infection. Study-level background: From unsorted whole blood, bulk RNA was sequenced, and the chains remained unpaired. Findings and limits, study-wide: CD4 and private specificities were missed by VDJdb matching, which favored anti-spike CD8 responses.

Trimming shortened V by 8 bases and J by 3 bases, and 21 bases separated the two germline ends. This CDR3 has 16 amino acids. This chain uses TRBV12-3 or TRBV12-4 with TRBJ2-3; D perhaps matches TRBD1 (6 bases). The sequencing used whole blood, collected at baseline. The TCR was taken from an adult who was a healthcare worker with PCR-confirmed SARS-CoV-2 infection or an uninfected control (not recorded which). CDR3 in DNA: TGTGCCAGCTCCCCCCCTACCCAAAGGGGGACAGATACGCAGTATTTT. This sequence encodes CASSPPTQRGTDTQYF.